A single sample is the source of the 21 T cell receptor beta chains below, sequenced in a study of shared clonotypes between healthy human individuals. Measured with immunoSEQ multiplex PCR; TCRdb has only the in-frame clones, and not every one. Altogether over 2 million clones are present, around 93% being singletons, with the ten largest covering 0.37%. Sequencing was carried out using naive CD4+ T cells from PBMCs. The subset here: CD45RA+ positively selected. The receptors here all came from a man aged 18 to 29 in good health. Some clones in this sample may be carry-over from other donors' samples.

Of note for this clone: The same CDR3 also results from other DNA sequences found in this sample. The chain uses TRBV6-1 and TRBJ2-3, with D uncertain. The germline CDR1 and CDR2 sequences are MNHNS and SASEGT. The CDR3 length is 11 residues. Trimming shortened V by 9 bases and J by 2 bases, and 6 bases separated the two germline ends. In DNA, the CDR3 is TGTGCCAGTCGCGTCACAGATACGCAGTATTTT. This gives the protein CASRVTDTQYF.

The V gene is TRBV7-2, the J gene TRBJ2-1; weak D call: TRBD2 (6 bases). V was cut by 7 bases and J by 3 bases, with 16 bases left in between. This CDR3 contains 15 residues. The germline CDR1 and CDR2 sequences are SGHTA and FQGNSA. The DNA of the CDR3 is TGTGCCAGCACAGTCCCTTATAGCGGCTACAATGAGCAGTTCTTC. This sequence encodes CASTVPYSGYNEQFF. Drawing the rest from reference TRBV7-2 and TRBJ2-1, the complete variable domain is GAGVSQSPSNKVTEKGKDVELRCDPISGHTALYWYRQSLGQGLEFLIYFQGNSAPDKSGLPSDRFSAERTGGSVSTLTIQRTQQEDSAVYLCASTVPYSGYNEQFFGPGTRLTVL.

CDR3 protein: CASSYGGGRNEQYF. The CDR3 DNA follows: TGTGCCAGCTCCTACGGAGGGGGCCGAAACGAGCAGTACTTC. The chain joins TRBV6-5 to TRBJ2-7, with D maybe TRBD1 (7 bases). Trimming took 8 bases from V and 5 from J, leaving 19 bases between them. In germline, CDR1 is MNHEY, CDR2 SVGAGI. The length of the CDR3 is 14 residues.

This chain joins TRBV5-1 and TRBJ1-3; D not resolved. V lost 3 bases and J lost 0, with 13 bases in between. Germline V gives CDR1 SGHRS, CDR2 YFSETQ. CDR3 length: 16 residues. The CDR3 sequence: CASSSGRGGSGNTIYF. CDR3 bases: TGCGCCAGCAGCTCTGGGCGGGGAGGCTCTGGAAACACCATATATTTT.

This sequence joins TRBV10-3 and TRBJ2-5, with a possible D match to TRBD2 (5 bases). Per the germline V gene, CDR1 is ENHRY and CDR2 is SYGVKD. The CDR3 contains 13 residues. V lost 6 bases and J lost 4, with 12 bases in between. CDR3 sequence (DNA): TGTGCCATCAGCGAACTAGAAGGAGAGACCCAGTACTTC. Protein sequence: CAISELEGETQYF.

This clone was seen only a few times. The chain carries TRBV2 and TRBJ1-5; 7 nucleotides line up with TRBD1. Germline lookup yields CDR1 SNHLY and CDR2 FYNNEI. V was clipped by 4 bases and J by 11 bases; unmatched bases: 11. CDR3 size: 14 residues. CDR3 amino acids: CASSVVGTVGSQHF. CDR3 coding DNA: TGTGCCAGCAGTGTGGTCGGGACAGTAGGGTCCCAGCATTTT.

The chain employs TRBV7-8 and TRBJ2-2; D possibly corresponds to TRBD2 (6 bases). The CDR3 extends over 13 amino acids. Looked up from germline, CDR1 is SGHVS and CDR2 is FQNEAQ. Trimming shortened V by 0 bases and J by 7 bases, and 6 bases separated the two germline ends. CDR3 sequence reads: CASSLARGGELFF. The CDR3 region has the DNA TGTGCCAGCAGCTTAGCGCGGGGCGGGGAGCTGTTTTTT.

The chain couples TRBV5-6 to TRBJ2-1; TRBD2 agrees at 7 bases. Germline CDR1 is SGHDT and CDR2 is YYEEEE. V lost 1 base to trimming and J lost 5 bases; unmatched junction nucleotides: 9. The CDR3 spans 16 residues. CDR3 bases: TGTGCCAGCAGCTTGAATCGGGGAGGGGATAACAATGAGCAGTTCTTC. The encoded protein is CASSLNRGGDNNEQFF.

The chain has TRBV10-3 and TRBJ2-1; 8 bases align to TRBD2. This CDR3 spans 17 amino acids. The trim removed 6 bases at V and 2 bases at J, leaving 12 bases unmatched. CDR1 ENHRY and CDR2 SYGVKD come from the germline V gene. Here the CDR3 DNA reads TGTGCCATCAGCATGCCGGGGAGCGGGGGCACCTACAATGAGCAGTTCTTC. Translated, it gives CAISMPGSGGTYNEQFF.

V is TRBV28 and J is TRBJ1-2; D is ambiguous. Germline CDR1 reads MDHEN; CDR2 reads SYDVKM. The CDR3 consists of 13 residues. V lost 5 bases and J lost 7, with 14 bases in between. This chain's CDR3 is CASSLLGYGGYTF. The CDR3 DNA sequence: TGTGCCAGCAGTCTTCTAGGGTACGGTGGCTACACCTTC.

The chain uses TRBV4-2 and TRBJ2-2; perhaps TRBD2 as D (6 bases). The V end was cut by 2 bases, the J end by 1 base, with 17 bases between. The V gene's germline CDR1 is LGHNA and CDR2 YNFKEQ. The CDR3 sequence is 18 residues long. This chain's CDR3 is CASSQFTSPPGNTGELFF. CDR3 sequence (DNA): TGTGCCAGCAGCCAATTCACTAGCCCCCCAGGGAACACCGGGGAGCTGTTTTTT.

The chain is built from TRBV10-3 and TRBJ2-5; TRBD1 matches at 11 bases. V was clipped by 10 bases and J by 5 bases; unmatched bases: 9. The CDR3 is made up of 14 amino acids. CDR1 is ENHRY, CDR2 SYGVKD, per germline. The CDR3, as DNA: TGTGCCACGGCGCGAGGACAGGGGGCCGAGACCCAGTACTTC. Its translation: CATARGQGAETQYF.

The chain has TRBV28 and TRBJ2-3; D unclear. The length of the CDR3 is 12 residues. V was shortened by 6 bases and J by 2 bases, with 6 bases between the two germline ends. Germline loops: CDR1 MDHEN, CDR2 SYDVKM. CDR3 protein: CASSTFTDTQYF. In DNA, the CDR3 is TGTGCCAGCAGCACATTCACAGATACGCAGTATTTT.

The chain employs TRBV27 and TRBJ2-7; D ambiguous. V lost 3 bases and J 9 bases, leaving 15 bases between the germline ends. The germline V gene has CDR1 MNHEY and CDR2 SMNVEV (reference sequence). The CDR3 extends over 13 amino acids. CDR3 region: CASSFSSGARQYF. The CDR3 DNA is TGTGCCAGCAGTTTCTCTTCGGGTGCCAGGCAGTACTTC.

The V call is TRBV15, the J call TRBJ2-1, with D possibly TRBD2 on 5 matching bases. Trimming removed 0 bases from V and 4 bases from J, with 10 bases in between. CDR1 is LNHNV and CDR2 is YYDKDF in the germline V gene (reference sequence). This CDR3 contains 15 residues. The CDR3 loop is CATSRDIGVYNEQFF. DNA of the CDR3: TGTGCCACCAGCAGAGATATCGGGGTATACAATGAGCAGTTCTTC. Filled out from reference TRBV15 and TRBJ2-1, the complete variable domain reads DAMVIQNPRYQVTQFGKPVTLSCSQTLNHNVMYWYQQKSSQAPKLLFHYYDKDFNNEADTPDNFQSRRPNTSFCFLDIRSPGLGDTAMYLCATSRDIGVYNEQFFGPGTRLTVL.

This clone has just a few counts. The CDR3 DNA is TGTGCCAGCCGTCTGTCTGCAGATACGCAGTATTTT. Its translation is CASRLSADTQYF. This chain links TRBV27 with TRBJ2-3; D gene uncertain. The CDR3 has 12 amino acids. V lost 8 bases and J lost 4, with 10 bases in between. The germline V gene has CDR1 MNHEY and CDR2 SMNVEV (reference sequence).

As concerns this clone: Other DNA sequences within the sample encode an identical CDR3. The chain couples TRBV6-5 to TRBJ1-5, with D perhaps TRBD1 (5 bases). V lost 0 bases, J lost 1 base, and 7 bases lay in between. The CDR3 spans 15 residues. CDR1 and CDR2 (germline): MNHEY, SVGAGI. CDR3 sequence: CASSYSGGSNQPQHF. In DNA form, the CDR3 reads TGTGCCAGCAGTTACTCGGGGGGGAGCAATCAGCCCCAGCATTTT.

The rearrangement joins TRBV5-1 to TRBJ1-1; D perhaps matches TRBD1 (5 bases). Deletions cut 6 bases from V and 0 bases from J, with 15 bases between. The CDR3 is made up of 15 amino acids. Germline CDR1 is SGHRS and CDR2 is YFSETQ. The CDR3 is CASTADTFMNTEAFF. Here the CDR3 DNA reads TGCGCCAGCACTGCGGACACCTTCATGAACACTGAAGCTTTCTTT.

This clone was detected a few times. The rearrangement uses TRBV12-5 and TRBJ2-1; no clear D gene. CDR1 is LGHNT, CDR2 FRNRAP, per germline. This CDR3 is 9 amino acids long. Trimming removed 10 bases at V and 12 bases at J, with 10 bases between. CDR3 region: CATHAGQFF. Written as DNA, the CDR3 is TGTGCTACCCACGCAGGGCAGTTCTTC.

This chain uses TRBV11-3 with TRBJ1-1; weak D call: TRBD1 (6 bases). With 8 bases removed from V and 6 bases from J, the gap between germline ends came to 13 bases. The CDR3 is 12 residues long. Germline V gene sequence: CDR1 SGHNT, CDR2 YENEEA. CDR3 bases: TGTGCCAGCGCCGTCGGGGGCGCTGAAGCTTTCTTT. This gives the protein CASAVGGAEAFF.

A note on this clone: Other DNA sequences of this sample code for an identical CDR3. The chain joins TRBV18 to TRBJ2-3; no clear D gene. The V end lost 2 bases, the J end lost 0 bases, and 3 bases lay between the germline ends. The CDR3 spans 13 residues. Germline-derived CDR1 and CDR2 are KGHSH and LQKENI. The CDR3 DNA sequence: TGTGCCAGCTCACCAGTTAGCACAGATACGCAGTATTTT. Translating it yields CASSPVSTDTQYF. The variable domain in full, completed from reference TRBV18 and TRBJ2-3, reads NAGVMQNPRHLVRRRGQEARLRCSPMKGHSHVYWYRQLPEEGLKFMVYLQKENIIDESGMPKERFSAEFPKEGPSILRIQQVVRGDSAAYFCASSPVSTDTQYFGPGTRLTVL.